What follows are 20 T cell receptor beta chains derived from one specimen sequenced in a study of T cells after posttransplantation cyclophosphamide (dated by TCRdb to the mid-2010s). The library was built by means of the immunoSEQ multiplex PCR assay. TCRdb carries this immuneACCESS record with in-frame sequences only. Its versions omit some clonotypes, under half of them owing to an unresolved V gene in the studies checked, with the rest unexplained. For this sample the table gives about 21,000 clones, of which around 85% were detected only once. Of the sample, approximately 2% falls within the top ten clones. The control cohort consisted of around twelve patients who had myeloablative marrow transplants with methotrexate plus a calcineurin inhibitor and who were sampled 1 year after transplant. The sequencing used PBMCs, collected approximately 360 days after allogeneic stem cell transplant with calcineurin inhibitor and methotrexate. The receptors come from a female patient in her 30s who received an allogeneic stem cell transplant from an unrelated donor, was CMV-positive, and had acute and chronic GVHD. Post transplant, some T cells may arise from the graft donor.

The rearrangement joins TRBV28 to TRBJ2-4, with TRBD2 as a possible D gene (5 bases). V lost 6 bases to trimming and J lost 3 bases, with 18 bases between them. Germline-derived CDR1 and CDR2 are MDHEN and SYDVKM. The CDR3 is 16 amino acids. The chain's CDR3 is CASSPNGGMGKNIQYF. In DNA form, the CDR3 reads TGTGCCAGCAGCCCCAACGGAGGAATGGGCAAAAACATTCAGTACTTC.

This chain uses TRBV28 with TRBJ2-2; 8 bases are shared with TRBD2. Germline V gene sequence: CDR1 MDHEN, CDR2 SYDVKM. This CDR3 has 14 residues. J was trimmed by 7 bases and V by 5 bases; bases with no gene match: 6. In DNA form, the CDR3 reads TGTGCCAGCAGTCCCCCCGGGGGGGTCGGGGAGCTGTTTTTT. This translates into CASSPPGGVGELFF.

The chain uses TRBV6-4 and TRBJ1-1; the D is unclear. This CDR3 contains 13 residues. Trimming removed 2 bases at V and 1 base at J, with 5 bases between. Germline assignment: CDR1 MRHNA and CDR2 SNTAGT. The CDR3 DNA sequence: TGTGCCAGCAGTGACGAGGAGAACACTGAAGCTTTCTTT. Residues: CASSDEENTEAFF.

The V call is TRBV12-5, the J call TRBJ1-2; D is possibly TRBD1 (5 bases). In germline, CDR1 is LGHNT, CDR2 FRNRAP. The CDR3 has 13 residues. Trimming left V 6 bases short and J 8 bases short, with 16 bases between. The CDR3 DNA sequence: TGTGCTAGTGGCCCGGACTCGGAGGGGGGCTACACCTTC. It is translated as CASGPDSEGGYTF.

CDR3 in DNA: TGCGCCAGCAGCTTGGGCGAGATCACAGATACGCAGTATTTT. This gives the protein CASSLGEITDTQYF. This chain connects TRBV5-1 to TRBJ2-3; D call uncertain. V was pared by 0 bases and J by 2 bases, with 7 bases between. This CDR3 has 14 amino acids. Germline assignment: CDR1 SGHRS and CDR2 YFSETQ.

This chain connects TRBV10-3 to TRBJ2-5, with D maybe TRBD1 (6 bases). V gave up 5 bases and J gave up 1 base, with 11 bases separating them. Germline CDR1 is ENHRY and CDR2 is SYGVKD. This CDR3 region has 14 residues. CDR3 nucleotide sequence: TGTGCCATCAGTAGCCGCAGGGGCCAAGAGACCCAGTACTTC. This codes for CAISSRRGQETQYF.

The gene calls are TRBV6-5 and TRBJ2-1; 10 nucleotides line up with TRBD1. The CDR3 has 14 amino acids. Per the germline V gene, CDR1 is MNHEY and CDR2 is SVGAGI. The ends lost 9 bases at V and 8 bases at J; junction bases unmatched: 10. CDR3 in amino acids: CARIRDRGLHEQFF. In nucleotides, the CDR3 is TGTGCCAGGATCCGGGACAGGGGCTTACATGAGCAGTTCTTC.

This clone was detected only a few times. V gene TRBV2 combines with J gene TRBJ2-2; 10 bases map to TRBD2. The junction had 4 bases not matched to a gene; V was cut back by 5 bases and J by 7 bases. CDR3 length: 14 residues. Looked up from germline, CDR1 is SNHLY and CDR2 is FYNNEI. The CDR3 protein is CASSSGGAGGELFF. The DNA for the CDR3 is TGTGCCAGCAGTAGCGGGGGGGCTGGCGGGGAGCTGTTTTTT.

The chain has TRBV29-1 and TRBJ2-7; D remains ambiguous. The CDR3 spans 14 residues. V lost 4 bases, J lost 0 bases, and 13 bases lay in between. Per germline, CDR1 SQVTM and CDR2 ANQGSEA. CDR3: CSVVSRPSSYEQYF. The CDR3 bases are TGCAGCGTTGTATCTCGCCCCAGCTCCTACGAGCAGTACTTC.

The V and J genes are TRBV19 and TRBJ1-5, with TRBD1 as a possible D gene (6 bases). V lost 6 bases to trimming and J lost 3 bases, with 21 bases between them. The CDR3 contains 17 residues. Germline CDR1 LNHDA, CDR2 SQIVND (reference sequence). The CDR3 protein is CASSTLGTRPHNQPQHF. DNA of the CDR3: TGTGCCAGTAGCACCCTAGGGACAAGACCGCACAATCAGCCCCAGCATTTT. The variable domain in full, completed from reference TRBV19 and TRBJ1-5, reads DGGITQSPKYLFRKEGQNVTLSCEQNLNHDAMYWYRQDPGQGLRLIYYSQIVNDFQKGDIAEGYSVSREKKESFPLTVTSAQKNPTAFYLCASSTLGTRPHNQPQHFGDGTRLSIL.

The gene calls are TRBV7-3 and TRBJ1-1; D possibly corresponds to TRBD1 (5 bases). In germline, CDR1 is SGHTA, CDR2 FQGTGA. V was pared by 5 bases and J by 1 base, with 11 bases between. This CDR3 is built from 14 residues. The CDR3 reads CASSPSGGNTEAFF. The CDR3 bases are TGTGCCAGCAGCCCTTCGGGGGGGAACACTGAAGCTTTCTTT.

The chain has TRBV7-9 and TRBJ1-1, with a weak D call TRBD1 (6 bases). Germline V CDR1 and CDR2: SEHNR, FQNEAQ (reference sequence). Trimming cost V 4 bases and J 5 bases, with 17 bases left between them. The CDR3 loop spans 15 amino acids. DNA for the CDR3: TGTGCCAGCAGCTCTCTCCTACAGGGATGGACTGAAGCTTTCTTT. Residues: CASSSLLQGWTEAFF.

The chain joins TRBV30 to TRBJ2-1; 8 positions match TRBD2. Per the germline V gene, CDR1 is GTSNPN and CDR2 is SVGIG (reference sequence). The J segment lost 2 bases and the V segment lost 5 bases, leaving 2 bases of the junction unmatched. This CDR3 region has 13 residues. The CDR3 DNA reads TGTGCCTGGGGGACTAGTGCCTACAATGAGCAGTTCTTC. This gives the protein CAWGTSAYNEQFF.

The rearrangement links TRBV6-5 to TRBJ1-1, with 8 bases lining up with TRBD1. Germline V lookup: CDR1 MNHEY, CDR2 SVGAGI. With 4 bases clipped from V and 5 bases from J, the junction kept 3 bases outside the gene matches. CDR3 length equals 13 residues. DNA for the CDR3: TGTGCCAGCAGTTTGACAGGGGAAACTGAAGCTTTCTTT. Translation gives CASSLTGETEAFF.

J is TRBJ2-5 and V is TRBV7-6; possible D gene TRBD1, 6 bases. The J call is in doubt because the DNA end fits TRBJ2-7 better. In germline, CDR1 is SGHVS, CDR2 FNYEAQ. CDR3 length: 13 amino acids. In DNA, the CDR3 is TGTGCCAGCAGCCGGGACATCTCCTACGAGCAGTACTTC. This encodes CASSRDISYEQYF.

V gene TRBV7-3 combines with J gene TRBJ2-2; D gene uncertain. Germline lookup yields CDR1 SGHTA and CDR2 FQGTGA. This CDR3 comprises 13 residues. V gave up 2 bases and J gave up 6 bases, with 7 bases separating them. CDR3 DNA: TGTGCCAGCAGCTTATTCCTCTCCGGGGAGCTGTTTTTT. Translated, it gives CASSLFLSGELFF.

This chain connects TRBV4-1 to TRBJ2-1, with 7 bases lining up with TRBD1. The germline V gene encodes CDR1 MGHRA and CDR2 YSYEKL. The CDR3 is made up of 15 amino acids. J lost 6 bases, V lost 6 bases, and 11 bases had no gene match. The CDR3 region has the DNA TGCGCCAGCAGTTTGACAGGGATCATGGGCAATGAGCAGTTCTTC. Protein sequence: CASSLTGIMGNEQFF.

J is TRBJ2-2 and V is TRBV7-6, with 10 nucleotides matching TRBD2. The CDR3 runs 16 residues. Germline loops: CDR1 SGHVS, CDR2 FNYEAQ. V shed 5 bases, J shed 1 base, and the junction held 4 bases outside the gene matches. The CDR3 spells CASSIPSGGNTGELFF. DNA for the CDR3: TGTGCCAGCAGCATCCCTAGCGGGGGGAACACCGGGGAGCTGTTTTTT.

This clone appeared a few times. This chain connects TRBV10-3 to TRBJ1-4; 7 nucleotides match TRBD1. Germline V gene sequence: CDR1 ENHRY, CDR2 SYGVKD. The J segment lost 0 bases and the V segment lost 5 bases, leaving 3 bases of the junction unmatched. The CDR3 runs 15 residues. CDR3 protein: CAISSGGPTNEKLFF. The CDR3 DNA follows: TGTGCCATCAGTTCAGGGGGACCAACTAATGAAAAACTGTTTTTT.

This clone came up once. The V gene is TRBV7-3, the J gene TRBJ2-1; 8 bases agree with TRBD2. Germline V gene lookup returns CDR1 SGHTA and CDR2 FQGTGA. The CDR3 sequence is 15 residues long. Unmatched junction bases numbered 4, after V lost 6 bases and J lost 0 bases. CDR3 in amino acids: CASRESGGSYNEQFF. The CDR3 DNA sequence: TGTGCCAGCAGAGAAAGCGGGGGCTCCTACAATGAGCAGTTCTTC.